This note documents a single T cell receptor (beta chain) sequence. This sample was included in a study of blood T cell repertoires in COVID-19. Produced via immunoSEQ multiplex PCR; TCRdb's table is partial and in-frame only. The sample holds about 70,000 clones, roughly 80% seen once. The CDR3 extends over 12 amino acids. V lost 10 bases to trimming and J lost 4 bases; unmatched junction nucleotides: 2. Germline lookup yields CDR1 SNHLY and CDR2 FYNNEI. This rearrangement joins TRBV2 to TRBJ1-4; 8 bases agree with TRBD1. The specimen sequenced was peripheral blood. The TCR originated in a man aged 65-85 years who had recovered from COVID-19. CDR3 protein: CATTGDNEKLFF. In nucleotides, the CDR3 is TGTGCCACGACAGGGGATAATGAAAAACTGTTTTTT.